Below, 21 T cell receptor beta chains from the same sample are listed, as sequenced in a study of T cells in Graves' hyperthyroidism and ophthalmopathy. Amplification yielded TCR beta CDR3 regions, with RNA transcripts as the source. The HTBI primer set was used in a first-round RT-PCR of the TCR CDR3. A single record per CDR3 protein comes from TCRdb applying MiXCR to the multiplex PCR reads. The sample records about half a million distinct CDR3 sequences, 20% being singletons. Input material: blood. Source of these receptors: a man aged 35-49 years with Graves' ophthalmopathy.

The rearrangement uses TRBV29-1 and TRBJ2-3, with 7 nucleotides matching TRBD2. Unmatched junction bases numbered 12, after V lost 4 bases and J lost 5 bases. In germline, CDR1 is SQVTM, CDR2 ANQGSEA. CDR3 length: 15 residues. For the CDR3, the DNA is TGCAGCGTTGGGGGGGGGACCACGAGAGGAGATACGCAGTATTTT. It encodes CSVGGGTTRGDTQYF.

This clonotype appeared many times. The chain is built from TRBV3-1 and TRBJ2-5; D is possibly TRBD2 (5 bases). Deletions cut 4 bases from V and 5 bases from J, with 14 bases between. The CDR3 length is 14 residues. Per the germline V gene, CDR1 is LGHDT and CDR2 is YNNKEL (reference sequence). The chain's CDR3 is CASSPEASSETQYF. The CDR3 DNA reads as TGTGCCAGCAGCCCAGAAGCGTCTAGCGAGACCCAGTACTTC.

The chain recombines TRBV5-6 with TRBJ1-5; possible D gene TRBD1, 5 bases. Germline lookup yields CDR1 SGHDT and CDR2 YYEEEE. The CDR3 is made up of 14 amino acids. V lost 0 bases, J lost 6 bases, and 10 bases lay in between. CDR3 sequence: CASSLAGGSQPQHF. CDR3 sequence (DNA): TGTGCCAGCAGCTTGGCCGGGGGGAGTCAGCCCCAGCATTTT.

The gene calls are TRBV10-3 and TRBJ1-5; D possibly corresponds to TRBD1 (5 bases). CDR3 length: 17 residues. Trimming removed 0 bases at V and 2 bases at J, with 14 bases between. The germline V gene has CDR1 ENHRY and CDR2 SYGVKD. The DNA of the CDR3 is TGTGCCATCAGTGAGTCGACAGCTCCTATTGGCAATCAGCCCCAGCATTTT. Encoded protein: CAISESTAPIGNQPQHF.

This CDR3 is CASSSGQLTEAFF. The CDR3 coding sequence is TGTGCCAGCAGCTCGGGACAATTGACTGAAGCTTTCTTT. This rearrangement joins TRBV7-2 to TRBJ1-1; tentative D call: TRBD1 (6 bases). Germline V CDR1 and CDR2: SGHTA, FQGNSA. Trimming shortened V by 4 bases and J by 5 bases, and 11 bases separated the two germline ends. The CDR3 is 13 residues long.

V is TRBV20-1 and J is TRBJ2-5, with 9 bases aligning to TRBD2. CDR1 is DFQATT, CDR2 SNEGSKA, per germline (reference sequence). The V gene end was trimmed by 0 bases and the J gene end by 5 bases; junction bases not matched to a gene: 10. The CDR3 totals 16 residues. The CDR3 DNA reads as TGCAGTGCTAGAGATGTCTATAGCGGGAGCGGGGAGACCCAGTACTTC. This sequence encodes CSARDVYSGSGETQYF.

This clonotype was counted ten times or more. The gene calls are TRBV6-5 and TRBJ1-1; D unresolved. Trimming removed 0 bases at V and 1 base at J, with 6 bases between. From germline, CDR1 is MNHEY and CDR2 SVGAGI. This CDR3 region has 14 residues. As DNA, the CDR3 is TGTGCCAGCAGTTACTCTTGGCCGAACACTGAAGCTTTCTTT. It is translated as CASSYSWPNTEAFF.

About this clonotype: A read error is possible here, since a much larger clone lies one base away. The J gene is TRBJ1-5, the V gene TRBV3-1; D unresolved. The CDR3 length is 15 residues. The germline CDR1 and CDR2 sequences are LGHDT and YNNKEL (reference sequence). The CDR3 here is CASSQGFIGNQPQPF. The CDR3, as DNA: TGTGCCAGCAGCCAGGGTTTTATAGGCAATCAGCCCCAGCCTTTT.

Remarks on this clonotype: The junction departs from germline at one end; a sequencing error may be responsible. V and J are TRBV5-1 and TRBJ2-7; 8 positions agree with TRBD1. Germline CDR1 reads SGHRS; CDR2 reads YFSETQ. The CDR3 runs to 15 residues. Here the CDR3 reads CASSLSQGALYEQYF. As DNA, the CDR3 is TGTGCCAGCAGCTTGAGCCAGGGGGCGCTTTACGAGCAGTACTTC. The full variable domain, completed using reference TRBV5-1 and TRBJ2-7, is KAGVTQTPRYLIKTRGQQVTLSCSPISGHRSVSWYQQTPGQGLQFLFEYFSETQRNKGNFPGRFSGRQFSNSRSEMNVSTLELGDSALYLCASSLSQGALYEQYFGPGTRLTVT.

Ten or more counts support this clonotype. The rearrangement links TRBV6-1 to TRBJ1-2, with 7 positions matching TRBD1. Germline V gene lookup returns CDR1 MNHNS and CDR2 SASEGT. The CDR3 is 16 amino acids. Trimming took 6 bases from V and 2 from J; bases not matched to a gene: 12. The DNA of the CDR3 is TGTGCCAGCAGCTCTCTCGGGACAGCGATAAACTATGGCTACACCTTC. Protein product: CASSSLGTAINYGYTF.

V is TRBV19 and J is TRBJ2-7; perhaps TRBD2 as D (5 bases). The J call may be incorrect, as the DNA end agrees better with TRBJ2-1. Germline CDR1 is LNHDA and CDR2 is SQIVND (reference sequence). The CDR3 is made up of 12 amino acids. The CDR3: CASSRSGVEQFF. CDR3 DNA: TGTGCCAGTAGTAGGTCCGGGGTTGAGCAGTTCTTC.

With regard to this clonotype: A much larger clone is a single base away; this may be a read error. CDR3 loop: CASSHIRGGTWNERFF. As DNA, the CDR3 is TGTGCCAGCAGCCACATCCGGGGGGGCACCTGGAATGAGCGGTTCTTC. The gene calls are TRBV3-1 and TRBJ2-1; 8 bases map to TRBD2. The CDR3 consists of 16 residues. CDR1 LGHDT and CDR2 YNNKEL come from the germline V gene (reference sequence).

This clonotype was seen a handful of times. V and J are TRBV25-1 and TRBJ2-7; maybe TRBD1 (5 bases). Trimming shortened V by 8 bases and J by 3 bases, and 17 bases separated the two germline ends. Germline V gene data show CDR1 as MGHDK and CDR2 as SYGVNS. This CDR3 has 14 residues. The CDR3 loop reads CASFAPQGIYEQYF. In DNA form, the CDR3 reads TGTGCCAGCTTCGCCCCTCAGGGTATCTACGAGCAGTACTTC.

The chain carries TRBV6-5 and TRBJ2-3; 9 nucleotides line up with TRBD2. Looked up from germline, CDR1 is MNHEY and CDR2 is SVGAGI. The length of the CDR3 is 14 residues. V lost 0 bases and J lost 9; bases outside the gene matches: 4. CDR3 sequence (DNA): TGTGCCAGCAGTTACTCGCGACTAGCGGACACGCAGTATTTT. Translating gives CASSYSRLADTQYF.

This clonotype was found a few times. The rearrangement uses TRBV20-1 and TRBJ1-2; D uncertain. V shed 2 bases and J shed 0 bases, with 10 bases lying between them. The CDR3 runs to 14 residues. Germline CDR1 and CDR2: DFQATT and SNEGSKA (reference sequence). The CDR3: CSARPTLANYGYTF. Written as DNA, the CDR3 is TGCAGTGCTAGACCTACCTTAGCTAACTATGGCTACACCTTC.

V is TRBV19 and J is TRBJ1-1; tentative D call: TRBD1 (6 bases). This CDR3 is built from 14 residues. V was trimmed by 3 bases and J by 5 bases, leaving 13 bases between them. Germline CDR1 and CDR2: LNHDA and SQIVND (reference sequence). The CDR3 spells CASSIGGARTEAFF. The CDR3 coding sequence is TGTGCCAGTAGTATTGGGGGGGCCCGAACTGAAGCTTTCTTT.

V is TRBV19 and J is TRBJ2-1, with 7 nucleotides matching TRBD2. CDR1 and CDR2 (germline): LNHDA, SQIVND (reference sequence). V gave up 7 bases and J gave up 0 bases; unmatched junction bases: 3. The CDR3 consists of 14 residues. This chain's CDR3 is CASMGGSSYNEQFF. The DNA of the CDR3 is TGTGCCAGTATGGGCGGGAGCTCCTACAATGAGCAGTTCTTC.

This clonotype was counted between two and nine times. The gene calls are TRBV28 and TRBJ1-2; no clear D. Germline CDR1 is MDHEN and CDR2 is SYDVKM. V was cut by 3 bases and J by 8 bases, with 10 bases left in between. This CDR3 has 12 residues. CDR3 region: CASSLAGRGYTF. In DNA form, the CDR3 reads TGTGCCAGCAGTTTGGCAGGTCGGGGCTACACCTTC.

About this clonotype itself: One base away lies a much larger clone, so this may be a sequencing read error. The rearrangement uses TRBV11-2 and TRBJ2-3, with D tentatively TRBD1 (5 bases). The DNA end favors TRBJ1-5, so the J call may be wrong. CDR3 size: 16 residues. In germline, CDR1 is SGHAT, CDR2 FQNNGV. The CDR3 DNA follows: TGTGCCAGCAGCTTACTTAGCGGGGGGTTGTTAGATACGCAGCATTTT. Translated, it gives CASSLLSGGLLDTQHF.

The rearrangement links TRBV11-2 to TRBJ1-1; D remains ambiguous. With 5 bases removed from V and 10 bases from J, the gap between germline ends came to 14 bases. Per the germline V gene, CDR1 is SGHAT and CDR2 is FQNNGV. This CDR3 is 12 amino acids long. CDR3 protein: CASSPGPSGAFF. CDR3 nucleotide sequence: TGTGCCAGCAGCCCTGGACCTTCAGGAGCTTTCTTT.

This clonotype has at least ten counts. The chain's CDR3 is CASSLGASIHEQYF. Written as DNA, the CDR3 is TGTGCCAGCAGCTTAGGCGCTAGTATCCACGAGCAGTACTTC. The rearrangement links TRBV7-9 to TRBJ2-7, with D uncertain. V dropped 1 base and J dropped 5 bases, with 12 bases sitting between them. Per the germline V gene, CDR1 is SEHNR and CDR2 is FQNEAQ (reference sequence). The CDR3 loop spans 14 amino acids.